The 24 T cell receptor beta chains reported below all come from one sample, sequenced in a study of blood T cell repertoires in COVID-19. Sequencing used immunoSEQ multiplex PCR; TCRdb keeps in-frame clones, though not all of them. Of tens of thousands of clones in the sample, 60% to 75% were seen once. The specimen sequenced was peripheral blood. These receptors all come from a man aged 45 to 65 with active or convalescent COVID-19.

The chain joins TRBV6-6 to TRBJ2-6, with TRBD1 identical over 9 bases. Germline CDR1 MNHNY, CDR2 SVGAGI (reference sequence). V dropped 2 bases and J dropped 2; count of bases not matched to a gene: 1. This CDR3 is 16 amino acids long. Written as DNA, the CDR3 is TGTGCCAGCAGTTACGACAGGGGGGCTGGGGCCAACGTCCTGACTTTC. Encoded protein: CASSYDRGAGANVLTF.

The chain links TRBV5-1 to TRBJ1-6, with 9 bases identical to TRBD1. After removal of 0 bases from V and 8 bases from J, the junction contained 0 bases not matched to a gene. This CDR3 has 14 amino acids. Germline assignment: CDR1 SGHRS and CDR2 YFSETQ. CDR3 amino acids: CASSLGTGDSPLHF. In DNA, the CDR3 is TGCGCCAGCAGCTTGGGGACAGGGGATTCACCCCTCCACTTT.

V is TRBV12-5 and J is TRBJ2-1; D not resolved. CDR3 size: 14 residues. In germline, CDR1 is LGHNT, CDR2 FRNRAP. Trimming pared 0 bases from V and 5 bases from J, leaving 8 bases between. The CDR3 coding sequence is TGTGCTAGTGGTTTGGTACCCAACAACAATGAGCAGTTCTTC. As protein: CASGLVPNNNEQFF.

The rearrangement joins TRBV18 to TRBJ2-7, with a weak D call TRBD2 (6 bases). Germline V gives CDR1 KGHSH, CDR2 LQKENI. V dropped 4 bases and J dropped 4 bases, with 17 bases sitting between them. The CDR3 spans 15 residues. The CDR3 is CASSRPGLGGYEQYF. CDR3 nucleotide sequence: TGTGCCAGCTCACGACCGGGACTTGGGGGTTACGAGCAGTACTTC. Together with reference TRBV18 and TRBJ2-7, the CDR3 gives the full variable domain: NAGVMQNPRHLVRRRGQEARLRCSPMKGHSHVYWYRQLPEEGLKFMVYLQKENIIDESGMPKERFSAEFPKEGPSILRIQQVVRGDSAAYFCASSRPGLGGYEQYFGPGTRLTVT.

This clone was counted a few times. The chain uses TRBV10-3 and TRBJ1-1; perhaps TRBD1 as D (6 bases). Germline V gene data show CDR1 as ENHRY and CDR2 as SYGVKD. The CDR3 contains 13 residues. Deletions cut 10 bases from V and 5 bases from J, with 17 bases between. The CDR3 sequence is CATTLKGETEAFF. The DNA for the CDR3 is TGTGCCACGACCTTGAAGGGGGAAACTGAAGCTTTCTTT.

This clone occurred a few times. For the CDR3, the DNA is TGTGCCAGCAGCCGCATCGACAGGGCGGGCTACACCTTC. It translates to CASSRIDRAGYTF. The rearrangement joins TRBV7-8 to TRBJ1-2; TRBD1 matches at 7 bases. Germline CDR1 SGHVS, CDR2 FQNEAQ. Losses at the gene ends were 5 bases for V and 8 bases for J; bases not matched to a gene: 8. The CDR3 extends over 13 amino acids.

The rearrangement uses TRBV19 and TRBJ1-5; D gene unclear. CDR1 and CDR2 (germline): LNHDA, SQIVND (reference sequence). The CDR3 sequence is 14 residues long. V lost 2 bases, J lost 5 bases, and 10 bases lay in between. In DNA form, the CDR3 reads TGTGCCAGTAGTATACTGGACTTCGATCAGCCCCAGCATTTT. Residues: CASSILDFDQPQHF.

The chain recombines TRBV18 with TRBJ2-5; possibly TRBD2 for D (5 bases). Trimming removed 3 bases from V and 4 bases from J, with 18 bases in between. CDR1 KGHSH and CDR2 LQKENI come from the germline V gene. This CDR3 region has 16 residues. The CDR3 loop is CASSPTLGGGLETQYF. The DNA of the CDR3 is TGTGCCAGCTCACCTACGTTAGGCGGAGGATTAGAGACCCAGTACTTC.

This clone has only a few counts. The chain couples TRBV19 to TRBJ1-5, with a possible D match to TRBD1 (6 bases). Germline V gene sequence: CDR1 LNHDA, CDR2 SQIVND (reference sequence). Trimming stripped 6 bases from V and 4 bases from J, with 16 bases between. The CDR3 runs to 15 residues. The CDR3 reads CASRITGTQNQPQHF. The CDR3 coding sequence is TGTGCCAGTAGGATTACCGGGACACAAAATCAGCCCCAGCATTTT.

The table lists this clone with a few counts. CDR3 region: CASSERPPGRGGRETQYF. CDR3 bases: TGTGCCAGCAGTGAGAGACCGCCGGGGCGGGGGGGCCGAGAGACCCAGTACTTC. V and J are TRBV6-1 and TRBJ2-5, with 9 nucleotides matching TRBD2. The CDR3 loop spans 18 amino acids. Germline V gene sequence: CDR1 MNHNS, CDR2 SASEGT. V lost 3 bases, J lost 4 bases, and 15 bases stayed unmatched.

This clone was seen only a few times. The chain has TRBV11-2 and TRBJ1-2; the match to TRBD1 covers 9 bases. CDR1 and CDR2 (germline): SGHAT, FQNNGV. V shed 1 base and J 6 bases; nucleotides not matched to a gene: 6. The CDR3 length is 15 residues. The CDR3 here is CASSLVRRTGDGYTF. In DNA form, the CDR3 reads TGTGCCAGCAGCTTAGTCAGGAGGACAGGGGATGGCTACACCTTC.

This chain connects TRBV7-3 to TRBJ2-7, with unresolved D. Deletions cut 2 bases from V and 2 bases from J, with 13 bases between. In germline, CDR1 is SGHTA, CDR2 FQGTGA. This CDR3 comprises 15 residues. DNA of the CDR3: TGTGCCAGCAGCTTAGGTCCCGCGGATACCTACGAGCAGTACTTC. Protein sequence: CASSLGPADTYEQYF.

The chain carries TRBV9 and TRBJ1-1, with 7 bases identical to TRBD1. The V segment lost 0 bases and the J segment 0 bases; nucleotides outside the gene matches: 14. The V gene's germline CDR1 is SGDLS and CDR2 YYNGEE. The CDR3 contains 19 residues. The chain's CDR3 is CASSVGSGGRGGLNTEAFF. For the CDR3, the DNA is TGTGCCAGCAGCGTAGGGTCAGGGGGGCGGGGCGGATTGAACACTGAAGCTTTCTTT.

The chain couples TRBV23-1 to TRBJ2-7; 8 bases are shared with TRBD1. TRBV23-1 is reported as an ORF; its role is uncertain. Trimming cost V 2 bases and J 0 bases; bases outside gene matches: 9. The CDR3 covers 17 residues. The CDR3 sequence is CASSQGQGTTSSYEQYF. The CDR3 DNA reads TGCGCCAGCAGTCAAGGACAGGGAACGACGAGCTCCTACGAGCAGTACTTC.

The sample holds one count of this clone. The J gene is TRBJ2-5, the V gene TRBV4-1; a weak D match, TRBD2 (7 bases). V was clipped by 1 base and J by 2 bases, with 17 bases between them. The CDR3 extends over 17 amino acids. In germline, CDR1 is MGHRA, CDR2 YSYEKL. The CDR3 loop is CASSQGYWRGLQETQYF. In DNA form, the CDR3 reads TGCGCCAGCAGCCAAGGGTACTGGCGGGGGCTTCAAGAGACCCAGTACTTC.

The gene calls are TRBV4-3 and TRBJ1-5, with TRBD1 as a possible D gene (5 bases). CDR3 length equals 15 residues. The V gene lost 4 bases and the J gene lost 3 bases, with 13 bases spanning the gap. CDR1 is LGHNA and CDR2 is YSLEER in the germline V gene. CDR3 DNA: TGCGCCAGCAGCCTGTCGACAGCCTACAATCAGCCCCAGCATTTT. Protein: CASSLSTAYNQPQHF.

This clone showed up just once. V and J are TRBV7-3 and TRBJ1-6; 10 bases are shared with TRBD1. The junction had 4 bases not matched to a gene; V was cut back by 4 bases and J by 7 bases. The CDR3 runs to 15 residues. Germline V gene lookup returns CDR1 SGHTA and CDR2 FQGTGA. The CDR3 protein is CASSSAGQGNSPLHF. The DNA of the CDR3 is TGTGCCAGCAGCTCGGCGGGACAGGGGAATTCACCCCTCCACTTT.

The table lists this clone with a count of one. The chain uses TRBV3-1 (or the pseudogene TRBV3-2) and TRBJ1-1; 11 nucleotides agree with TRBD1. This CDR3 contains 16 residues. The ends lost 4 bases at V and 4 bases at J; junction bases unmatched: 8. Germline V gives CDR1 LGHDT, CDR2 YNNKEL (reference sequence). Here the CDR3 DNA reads TGTGCCAGCAGCCCATGGTCGGGACAGGGGGGCACTGAAGCTTTCTTT. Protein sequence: CASSPWSGQGGTEAFF.

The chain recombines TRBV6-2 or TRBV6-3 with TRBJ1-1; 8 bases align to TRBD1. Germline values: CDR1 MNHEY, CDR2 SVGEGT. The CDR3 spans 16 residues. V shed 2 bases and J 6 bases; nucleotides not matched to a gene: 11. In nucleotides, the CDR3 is TGTGCCAGCAGTTACCCCTGGACAGGGACGGTGGCTGAAGCTTTCTTT. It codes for CASSYPWTGTVAEAFF.

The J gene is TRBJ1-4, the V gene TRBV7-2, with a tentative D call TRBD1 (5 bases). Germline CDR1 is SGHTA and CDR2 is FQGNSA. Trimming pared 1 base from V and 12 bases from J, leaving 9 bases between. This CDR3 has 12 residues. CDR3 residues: CASSLVQGELFF. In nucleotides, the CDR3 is TGTGCCAGCAGCTTAGTGCAAGGGGAACTGTTTTTT.

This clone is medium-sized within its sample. CDR3 coding DNA: TGTGCCAGCAGTGGGGGGGGATTCCTGTACACTGAAGCTTTCTTT. Translated, it gives CASSGGGFLYTEAFF. The rearrangement joins TRBV2 to TRBJ1-1, with D maybe TRBD1 (5 bases). Trimming left V 4 bases short and J 3 bases short, with 15 bases between. This CDR3 contains 15 residues. The germline V gene has CDR1 SNHLY and CDR2 FYNNEI.

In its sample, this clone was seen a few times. Here the CDR3 DNA reads TGTGCCAGCAGCTTGGGGGCCCACAATGAGCAGTTCTTC. Its protein product is CASSLGAHNEQFF. The chain couples TRBV5-6 to TRBJ2-1, with D uncertain. V lost 0 bases to trimming and J lost 5 bases, with 6 bases between them. Per the germline V gene, CDR1 is SGHDT and CDR2 is YYEEEE. The CDR3 length is 13 residues.

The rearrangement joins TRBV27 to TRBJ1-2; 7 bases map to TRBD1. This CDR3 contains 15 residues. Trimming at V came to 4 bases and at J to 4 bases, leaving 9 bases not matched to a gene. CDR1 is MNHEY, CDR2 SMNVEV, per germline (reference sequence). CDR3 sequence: CASSSIGTDGYGYTF. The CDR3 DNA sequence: TGTGCCAGCAGTTCCATTGGGACAGACGGCTATGGCTACACCTTC.

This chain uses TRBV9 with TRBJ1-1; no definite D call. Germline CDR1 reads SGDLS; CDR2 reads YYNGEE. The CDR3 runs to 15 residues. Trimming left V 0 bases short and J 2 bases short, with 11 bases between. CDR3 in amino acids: CASSVGWQVNTEAFF. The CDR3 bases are TGTGCCAGCAGCGTAGGGTGGCAGGTCAACACTGAAGCTTTCTTT.